This T cell receptor beta chain was profiled in a study of T cells in Graves' hyperthyroidism and ophthalmopathy. Points from the study as a whole: Most expanded thyroid clonotypes above 0.001 also appeared in blood. Classification by a 13 V-J model distinguished ophthalmopathy from stable hyperthyroidism.

There are many counts of this clonotype. What it binds is unknown. The PBMCs studied were ones that came from 10 ml fresh peripheral blood. Germline V gene data show CDR1 as SNHLY and CDR2 as FYNNEI. V shed 6 bases and J shed 1 base, with 14 bases lying between them. The CDR3 loop spans 15 amino acids. Authors of the study amplified TCR beta CDR3 regions from RNA transcripts. An initial round of RT-PCR targeting the TCR CDR3 relied on the HTBI primer set. TCRdb reprocessed the multiplex PCR reads with MiXCR, giving one entry per CDR3 protein. This table has about 270,000 distinct CDR3 sequences, about 20% appearing once.

Sequencing was done on a sample of blood. The clonotype was recovered from a man younger than 45 with Graves' ophthalmopathy. The V call is TRBV2, the J call TRBJ2-3; possibly TRBD2 for D (6 bases). The CDR3 reads CASRVLGGGTDTQYF. In DNA, the CDR3 is TGTGCCAGCAGGGTACTCGGGGGTGGCACAGATACGCAGTATTTT.